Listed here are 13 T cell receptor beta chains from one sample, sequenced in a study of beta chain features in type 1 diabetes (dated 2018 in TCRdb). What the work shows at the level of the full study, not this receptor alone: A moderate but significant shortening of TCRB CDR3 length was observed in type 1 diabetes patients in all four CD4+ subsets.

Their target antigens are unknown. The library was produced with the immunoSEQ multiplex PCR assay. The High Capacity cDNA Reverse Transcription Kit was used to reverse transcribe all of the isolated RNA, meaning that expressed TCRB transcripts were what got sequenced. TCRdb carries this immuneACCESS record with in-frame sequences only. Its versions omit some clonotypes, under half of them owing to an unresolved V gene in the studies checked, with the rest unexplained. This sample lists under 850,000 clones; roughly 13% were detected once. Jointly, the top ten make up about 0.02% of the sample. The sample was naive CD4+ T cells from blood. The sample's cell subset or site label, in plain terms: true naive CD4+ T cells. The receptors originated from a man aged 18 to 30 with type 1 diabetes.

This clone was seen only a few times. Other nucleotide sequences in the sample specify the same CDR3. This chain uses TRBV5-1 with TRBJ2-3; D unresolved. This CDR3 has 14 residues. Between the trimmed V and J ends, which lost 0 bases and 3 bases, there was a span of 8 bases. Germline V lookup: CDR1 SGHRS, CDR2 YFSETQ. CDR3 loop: CASSLDSSTDTQYF. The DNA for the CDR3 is TGCGCCAGCAGCTTGGACTCTTCTACAGATACGCAGTATTTT.

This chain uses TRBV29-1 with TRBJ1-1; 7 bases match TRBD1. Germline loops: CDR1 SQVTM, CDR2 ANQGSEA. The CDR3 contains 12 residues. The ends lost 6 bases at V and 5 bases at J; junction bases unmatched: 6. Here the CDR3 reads CSVDRPGTEAFF. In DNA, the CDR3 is TGCAGCGTGGACAGGCCGGGGACTGAAGCTTTCTTT.

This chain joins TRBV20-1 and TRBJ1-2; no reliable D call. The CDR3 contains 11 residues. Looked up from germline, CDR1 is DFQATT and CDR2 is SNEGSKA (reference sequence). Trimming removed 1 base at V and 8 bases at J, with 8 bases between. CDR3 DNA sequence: TGCAGTGCTAGAGTACCGGGGGGCTACACCTTC. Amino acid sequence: CSARVPGGYTF.

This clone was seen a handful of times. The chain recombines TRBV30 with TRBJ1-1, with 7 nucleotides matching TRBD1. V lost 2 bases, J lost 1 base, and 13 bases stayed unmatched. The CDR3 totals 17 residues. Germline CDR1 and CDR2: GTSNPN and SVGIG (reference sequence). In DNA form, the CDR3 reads TGTGCCTGGAGTAAAAGGGAGGCGTGGACAGGGAACACTGAAGCTTTCTTT. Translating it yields CAWSKREAWTGNTEAFF.

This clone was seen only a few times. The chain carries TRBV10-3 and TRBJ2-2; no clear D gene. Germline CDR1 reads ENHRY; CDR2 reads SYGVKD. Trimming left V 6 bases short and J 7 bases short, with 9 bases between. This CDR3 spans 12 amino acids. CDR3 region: CAISPDGGELFF. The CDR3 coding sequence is TGTGCCATCAGCCCTGATGGCGGGGAGCTGTTTTTT.

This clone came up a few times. CDR3 region: CASSQGTGAFTDTQYF. CDR3 coding DNA: TGCGCCAGCAGCCAAGGGACAGGCGCTTTCACAGATACGCAGTATTTT. The rearrangement uses TRBV5-1 and TRBJ2-3; 8 bases match TRBD1. Unmatched junction bases numbered 9, after V lost 4 bases and J lost 2 bases. The CDR3 runs 16 residues. Germline V CDR1 and CDR2: SGHRS, YFSETQ.

The CDR3 DNA reads as TGTGCCTGGAGTTTACCGCTGGGGGGACTGTTTTTT. Protein sequence: CAWSLPLGGLFF. The V and J genes are TRBV30 and TRBJ1-4; D may be TRBD1 (5 bases). With 2 bases removed from V and 13 bases from J, the gap between germline ends came to 14 bases. Germline CDR1 is GTSNPN and CDR2 is SVGIG (reference sequence). The CDR3 sequence is 12 residues long.

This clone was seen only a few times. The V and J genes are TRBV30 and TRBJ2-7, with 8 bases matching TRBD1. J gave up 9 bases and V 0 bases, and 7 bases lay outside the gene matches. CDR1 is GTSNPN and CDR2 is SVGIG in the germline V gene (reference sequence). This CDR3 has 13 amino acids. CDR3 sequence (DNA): TGTGCCTGGAGTGTAGCAGGGGGCAATAGGCAGTACTTC. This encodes CAWSVAGGNRQYF.

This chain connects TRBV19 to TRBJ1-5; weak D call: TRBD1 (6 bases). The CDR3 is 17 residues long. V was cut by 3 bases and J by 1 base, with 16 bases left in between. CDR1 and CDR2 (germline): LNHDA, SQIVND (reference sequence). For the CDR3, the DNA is TGTGCCAGTAGTATGGCGGGGACACGATTCAGCAATCAGCCCCAGCATTTT. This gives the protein CASSMAGTRFSNQPQHF.

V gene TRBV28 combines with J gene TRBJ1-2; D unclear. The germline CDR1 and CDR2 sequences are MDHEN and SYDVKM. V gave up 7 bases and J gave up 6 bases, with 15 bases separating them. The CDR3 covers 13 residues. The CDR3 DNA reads TGTGCCAGCAACCGGGCCCTTGACCATGGCTACACCTTC. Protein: CASNRALDHGYTF.

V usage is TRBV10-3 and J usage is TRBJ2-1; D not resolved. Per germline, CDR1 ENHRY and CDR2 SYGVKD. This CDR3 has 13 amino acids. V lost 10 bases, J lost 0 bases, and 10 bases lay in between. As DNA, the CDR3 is TGTGCCAGCAGCCGGAGCTCCTACAATGAGCAGTTCTTC. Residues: CASSRSSYNEQFF.

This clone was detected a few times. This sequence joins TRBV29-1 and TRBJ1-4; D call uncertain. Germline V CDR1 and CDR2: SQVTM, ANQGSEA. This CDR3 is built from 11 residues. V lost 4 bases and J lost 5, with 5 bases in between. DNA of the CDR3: TGCAGCGTTGGTGACAATGAAAAACTGTTTTTT. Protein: CSVGDNEKLFF.

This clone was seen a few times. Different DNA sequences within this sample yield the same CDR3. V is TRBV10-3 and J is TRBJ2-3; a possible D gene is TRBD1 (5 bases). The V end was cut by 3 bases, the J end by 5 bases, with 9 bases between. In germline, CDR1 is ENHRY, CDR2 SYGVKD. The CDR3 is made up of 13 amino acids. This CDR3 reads CAISEGAGDTQYF. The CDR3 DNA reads TGTGCCATCAGTGAAGGGGCCGGAGATACGCAGTATTTT.